This paragraph reports one TCR beta chain. The antigen remains undetermined. CDR3 length: 14 amino acids. Germline CDR1 and CDR2: SGHKS and YYEKEE (reference sequence). Trimming took 0 bases from V and 4 from J, leaving 10 bases between them. Sequencing was performed with immunoSEQ multiplex PCR; in TCRdb, only in-frame clones are kept and a portion is missing. In the table there are 150,000 to 200,000 clones, about 91% of which are singletons. The sample originates from a study of T cell responses to AZD1222 COVID-19 vaccine. Whole-study results and caveats: Repertoires were collected only later (after the peak T cell response had occurred). Mapped onto spike, vaccine-associated CD4 TCRs spanned it and were dominant at 160-218 and 743-854. Seropositive status at baseline applied to only 6 or 7 AZD1222 recipients. Most donors were white British, females outnumbered males, and clonal diversity was possibly underestimated.

The sequence came from an adult in good health. V gene TRBV5-5 combines with J gene TRBJ2-5; the D is unclear. This material consisted of peripheral blood, taken on day 0 of AZD1222 vaccination. The CDR3 reads CASSLGASRETQYF. The CDR3 nucleotides are TGTGCCAGCAGCTTGGGGGCAAGTCGAGAGACCCAGTACTTC.